This is a list of T cell receptor beta chains from one sample in a study of T cell responses to AZD1222 COVID-19 vaccine. Clones were read by immunoSEQ multiplex PCR, and TCRdb kept only the in-frame ones, dropping some. The table has approximately 170,000 clones, around 90% seen once. The specimen was peripheral blood, collected 28 days after the second AZD1222 dose. Receptors originate from an adult who received the AZD1222 COVID-19 vaccine. Each CDR3 is given with its conserved first and last residue. The D gene is left open where the match is weak. The size entry is marked missing in some rows and otherwise reads once, few, many or a size class.

CDR3 DNA: TGCGCCAGCAGCCCCACATCGGTCGGCGAAAAACTGTTTTTT
CDR3 protein: CASSPTSVGEKLFF
clone size: -
D gene: -
J gene: TRBJ1-4
V gene: TRBV5-1
CDR3 length: 14

CDR3 DNA: TGTGCCAGCAGTTTAACCTGGACAGGGATTAGGAACTATGGCTACACCTTC
CDR3 protein: CASSLTWTGIRNYGYTF
clone size: -
D gene: TRBD1
J gene: TRBJ1-2
V gene: TRBV27
CDR3 length: 17

CDR3 DNA: TGTGCCAGCAGTCTCGGACAAACCTACGAGCAGTACTTC
CDR3 protein: CASSLGQTYEQYF
clone size: -
D gene: -
J gene: TRBJ2-7
V gene: TRBV2
CDR3 length: 13

CDR3 DNA: TGTGCCAGCAGCTCCGAGGCGGGGAACACTGAAGCTTTCTTT
CDR3 protein: CASSSEAGNTEAFF
clone size: -
D gene: -
J gene: TRBJ1-1
V gene: TRBV5-8
CDR3 length: 14

CDR3 DNA: TGTGCCTGGAGGGGGGCCGGCCCGGGGACCCAGTACTTC
CDR3 protein: CAWRGAGPGTQYF
clone size: -
D gene: -
J gene: TRBJ2-5
V gene: TRBV30
CDR3 length: 13

CDR3 DNA: TGCGCCAGCAGCTATCGACAGGGAGACACTGAAGCTTTCTTT
CDR3 protein: CASSYRQGDTEAFF
clone size: -
D gene: TRBD1
J gene: TRBJ1-1
V gene: TRBV5-1
CDR3 length: 14

CDR3 DNA: TGTGCCAGCAGCAGGGGACAGGGGGCGACCGGGGAGCTGTTTTTT
CDR3 protein: CASSRGQGATGELFF
clone size: -
D gene: TRBD1
J gene: TRBJ2-2
V gene: TRBV11-2
CDR3 length: 15

CDR3 DNA: TGCGCCAGCAGCCTAACCTACCAAGAGACCCAGTACTTC
CDR3 protein: CASSLTYQETQYF
clone size: -
D gene: -
J gene: TRBJ2-5
V gene: TRBV5-1
CDR3 length: 13

CDR3 DNA: TGCGCCAGCAGCCGACAGACAATGGTGGGGAATGAGCAGTTCTTC
CDR3 protein: CASSRQTMVGNEQFF
clone size: once
D gene: -
J gene: TRBJ2-1
V gene: TRBV4-1
CDR3 length: 15

CDR3 DNA: TGTGCCAGCAGCCCGGGGAATTCGGGCTACACCTTC
CDR3 protein: CASSPGNSGYTF
clone size: -
D gene: -
J gene: TRBJ1-2
V gene: TRBV12-3/TRBV12-4
CDR3 length: 12

CDR3 DNA: TGTGCCAGCAGCGCCGGGAGTGTTCGGTGGGAAAACACCATATATTTT
CDR3 protein: CASSAGSVRWENTIYF
clone size: -
D gene: -
J gene: TRBJ1-3
V gene: TRBV9
CDR3 length: 16

CDR3 DNA: TGTGCCAGCAGTTTACAGGGCGACTATGGCTACACCTTC
CDR3 protein: CASSLQGDYGYTF
clone size: once
D gene: -
J gene: TRBJ1-2
V gene: TRBV12-3/TRBV12-4
CDR3 length: 13

CDR3 DNA: TGTGCCAGCAGCACCGGGACATACCGTGACACCATATATTTT
CDR3 protein: CASSTGTYRDTIYF
clone size: -
D gene: -
J gene: TRBJ1-3
V gene: TRBV7-9
CDR3 length: 14

CDR3 DNA: TGTGCCAGCAGCGCGGGACAGGGGCCTTATGGCTACACCTTC
CDR3 protein: CASSAGQGPYGYTF
clone size: -
D gene: TRBD1
J gene: TRBJ1-2
V gene: TRBV9
CDR3 length: 14

CDR3 DNA: TGTGCCAGCAGTTTAAAACAGGGAGGTGGCTACACCTTC
CDR3 protein: CASSLKQGGGYTF
clone size: -
D gene: -
J gene: TRBJ1-2
V gene: TRBV27
CDR3 length: 13

CDR3 DNA: TGTGCCAGCAGCACAGGACTCACTGAAGCTTTCTTT
CDR3 protein: CASSTGLTEAFF
clone size: -
D gene: -
J gene: TRBJ1-1
V gene: TRBV27
CDR3 length: 12

CDR3 DNA: TGTGCCAGCAGCTTAGCGGGGCAGCCAGGCGAAAAACTGTTTTTT
CDR3 protein: CASSLAGQPGEKLFF
clone size: -
D gene: -
J gene: TRBJ1-4
V gene: TRBV11-2
CDR3 length: 15

CDR3 DNA: TGTGCCACCAGCAGTGATACAGGTGCCTCTGGAAACACCATATATTTT
CDR3 protein: CATSSDTGASGNTIYF
clone size: -
D gene: -
J gene: TRBJ1-3
V gene: TRBV15
CDR3 length: 16

CDR3 DNA: TGTGCCAGCAGCCAAGATGGGGGCGCGGGCAATCAGCCCCAGCATTTT
CDR3 protein: CASSQDGGAGNQPQHF
clone size: once
D gene: -
J gene: TRBJ1-5
V gene: TRBV4-2
CDR3 length: 16

CDR3 DNA: TGTGCCAGCACCCCGGGTGAGGGCTTGGGCTATGGCTACACCTTC
CDR3 protein: CASTPGEGLGYGYTF
clone size: once
D gene: -
J gene: TRBJ1-2
V gene: TRBV7-9
CDR3 length: 15

CDR3 DNA: TGTGCCAGCTCACAAGACATGGCGAACACTGAAGCTTTCTTT
CDR3 protein: CASSQDMANTEAFF
clone size: -
D gene: -
J gene: TRBJ1-1
V gene: TRBV18
CDR3 length: 14

CDR3 DNA: TGTGCCAGCAGTGAACAGACAGGCTCACCCCTCCACTTT
CDR3 protein: CASSEQTGSPLHF
clone size: -
D gene: -
J gene: TRBJ1-6
V gene: TRBV2
CDR3 length: 13

CDR3 DNA: TGTGCCAGCTCACCACCGACAGCAAAGCTCTATGGCTACACCTTC
CDR3 protein: CASSPPTAKLYGYTF
clone size: -
D gene: -
J gene: TRBJ1-2
V gene: TRBV18
CDR3 length: 15

CDR3 DNA: TGTGCCAGCAGCACCGGGACCGGCGCCCAGCATTTT
CDR3 protein: CASSTGTGAQHF
clone size: -
D gene: -
J gene: TRBJ1-5
V gene: TRBV5-4
CDR3 length: 12

CDR3 DNA: TGTGCCAGCAGTTACTCGAGGACAGGGAGAGGAAACACCATATATTTT
CDR3 protein: CASSYSRTGRGNTIYF
clone size: -
D gene: TRBD1
J gene: TRBJ1-3
V gene: TRBV6-5
CDR3 length: 16

CDR3 DNA: TGTGCCAGCAGTTACTACCGGGCGCCAACAATGGATACGCAGTATTTT
CDR3 protein: CASSYYRAPTMDTQYF
clone size: -
D gene: -
J gene: TRBJ2-3
V gene: TRBV6-5
CDR3 length: 16

CDR3 DNA: TGTGCCAGCAGGGGCTACGAGCAGTACTTC
CDR3 protein: CASRGYEQYF
clone size: few
D gene: -
J gene: TRBJ2-7
V gene: TRBV2
CDR3 length: 10

CDR3 DNA: TGTGCCAGTAGTCCGGGCAGGGTGATAGATACGCAGTATTTT
CDR3 protein: CASSPGRVIDTQYF
clone size: -
D gene: -
J gene: TRBJ2-3
V gene: TRBV19
CDR3 length: 14

CDR3 DNA: TGTGCCAGCAGTTACTCGCGGGGCCTCACAGATACGCAGTATTTT
CDR3 protein: CASSYSRGLTDTQYF
clone size: -
D gene: -
J gene: TRBJ2-3
V gene: TRBV6-5
CDR3 length: 15

CDR3 DNA: TGTGCCAGCTCGGGACTAGCGGGGGGCTTCAAAAACATTCAGTACTTC
CDR3 protein: CASSGLAGGFKNIQYF
clone size: -
D gene: TRBD2
J gene: TRBJ2-4
V gene: TRBV18
CDR3 length: 16

CDR3 DNA: TGCAGTGCTAGCTTTAGGAAGGAAGCTTTCTTT
CDR3 protein: CSASFRKEAFF
clone size: -
D gene: -
J gene: TRBJ1-1
V gene: TRBV20-1
CDR3 length: 11

CDR3 DNA: TGTGCCAGCAGTGAAGGGCCCGGGACTCAAGAGGGCTATGGCTACACCTTC
CDR3 protein: CASSEGPGTQEGYGYTF
clone size: -
D gene: -
J gene: TRBJ1-2
V gene: TRBV25-1
CDR3 length: 17

CDR3 DNA: TGCAGCGTTGAAGGAAGGGGGGCAGGCTATGGCTACACCTTC
CDR3 protein: CSVEGRGAGYGYTF
clone size: -
D gene: -
J gene: TRBJ1-2
V gene: TRBV29-1
CDR3 length: 14

CDR3 DNA: TGTGCCAGCAGTACAGGGCCGAATTCACCCCTCCACTTT
CDR3 protein: CASSTGPNSPLHF
clone size: -
D gene: -
J gene: TRBJ1-6
V gene: TRBV3-1/TRBV3-2
CDR3 length: 13

CDR3 DNA: TGTGCCAGCAGCTTAGCGATGGATCAGCCCCAGCATTTT
CDR3 protein: CASSLAMDQPQHF
clone size: -
D gene: -
J gene: TRBJ1-5
V gene: TRBV11-2
CDR3 length: 13

CDR3 DNA: TGCGCCAGCAGTGATCTAGCGGGGAGGGCAGATACGCAGTATTTT
CDR3 protein: CASSDLAGRADTQYF
clone size: -
D gene: TRBD2
J gene: TRBJ2-3
V gene: TRBV10-1
CDR3 length: 15

CDR3 DNA: TGTGCCAGCAGTCCAGTGATAGCTTCCATTAGCTCCTACAATGAGCAGTTCTTC
CDR3 protein: CASSPVIASISSYNEQFF
clone size: -
D gene: -
J gene: TRBJ2-1
V gene: TRBV5-4
CDR3 length: 18

CDR3 DNA: TGTGCCAGCAGCCCGGGACTAGCGCAGGAGACCCAGTACTTC
CDR3 protein: CASSPGLAQETQYF
clone size: once
D gene: TRBD2
J gene: TRBJ2-5
V gene: TRBV9
CDR3 length: 14

CDR3 DNA: TGTGCCAGCAGCGCCTACAGGTCCGGAGGGCCCCAGCATTTT
CDR3 protein: CASSAYRSGGPQHF
clone size: -
D gene: -
J gene: TRBJ1-5
V gene: TRBV7-2
CDR3 length: 14

CDR3 DNA: TGTGCCAGCAGCCCCACCCTCGGGGTTGGCTACACCTTC
CDR3 protein: CASSPTLGVGYTF
clone size: -
D gene: -
J gene: TRBJ1-2
V gene: TRBV14
CDR3 length: 13

CDR3 DNA: TGTGCCAGCAGCTTAGACCAGGTGATCTCTGGAAACACCATATATTTT
CDR3 protein: CASSLDQVISGNTIYF
clone size: -
D gene: -
J gene: TRBJ1-3
V gene: TRBV11-2
CDR3 length: 16

CDR3 DNA: TGTGCCAGTAGTACAGGGGTCCTCCGAGCTTTCTTT
CDR3 protein: CASSTGVLRAFF
clone size: -
D gene: -
J gene: TRBJ1-1
V gene: TRBV19
CDR3 length: 12